These T cell receptor beta chains were read from a single sample in a study of cytomegalovirus exposure and HLA in healthy donors. Clones were sequenced by immunoSEQ multiplex PCR, and TCRdb holds only the in-frame ones, with some missing. The sample consists of more than 90,000 clones, roughly 92% of them appearing once. Sequenced material: PBMCs. These receptors were obtained from a woman in her 30s in good health and CMV-seropositive. CDR3s include the opening cysteine and the closing phenylalanine or tryptophan. The D gene is left open where the match is weak. Expanded clones are given a class, and other clones once, few, many or no size at all.

V gene: TRBV5-6
D gene: NA
clone size: NA
J gene: TRBJ1-1
CDR3 protein: CASSFRAVGLNTEAFF
CDR3 DNA: TGTGCCAGCAGCTTCCGAGCGGTGGGGTTGAACACTGAAGCTTTCTTT

V gene: TRBV19
D gene: TRBD2
clone size: NA
J gene: TRBJ2-2
CDR3 protein: CASRSHIQRIAGANTGELFF
CDR3 DNA: TGTGCCAGTAGATCCCACATACAGCGCATAGCGGGAGCCAACACCGGGGAGCTGTTTTTT

V gene: TRBV19
D gene: NA
clone size: NA
J gene: TRBJ1-5
CDR3 protein: CASSSGGGSQPQHF
CDR3 DNA: TGTGCCAGTAGTTCGGGGGGCGGGAGTCAGCCCCAGCATTTT

V gene: TRBV18
D gene: TRBD1
clone size: NA
J gene: TRBJ1-1
CDR3 protein: CASSPRQGMNTEAFF
CDR3 DNA: TGTGCCAGCTCACCAAGACAGGGGATGAACACTGAAGCTTTCTTT

V gene: TRBV19
D gene: NA
clone size: NA
J gene: TRBJ1-5
CDR3 protein: CASSIGGSSEGNQPQHF
CDR3 DNA: TGTGCCAGTAGTATAGGAGGATCCTCGGAGGGCAATCAGCCCCAGCATTTT

V gene: TRBV4-3
D gene: NA
clone size: once
J gene: TRBJ2-3
CDR3 protein: CASSPPPVGQGKTSTDTQYF
CDR3 DNA: TGCGCCAGCAGCCCTCCACCGGTCGGACAAGGAAAGACTAGCACAGATACGCAGTATTTT

V gene: TRBV15
D gene: NA
clone size: NA
J gene: TRBJ1-3
CDR3 protein: CATSRDRVHSGNTIYF
CDR3 DNA: TGTGCCACCAGCAGAGACAGGGTACACTCTGGAAACACCATATATTTT

V gene: TRBV19
D gene: TRBD1
clone size: NA
J gene: TRBJ2-7
CDR3 protein: CASKLRGTGTYEQYF
CDR3 DNA: TGTGCCAGTAAACTCCGGGGGACAGGGACCTACGAGCAGTACTTC

V gene: TRBV4-3
D gene: NA
clone size: few
J gene: TRBJ2-6
CDR3 protein: CASSQDPLSGANVLTF
CDR3 DNA: TGCGCCAGCAGCCAAGACCCCCTCTCTGGGGCCAACGTCCTGACTTTC

V gene: TRBV6-5
D gene: TRBD2
clone size: NA
J gene: TRBJ2-5
CDR3 protein: CASSWTSGSFQETQYF
CDR3 DNA: TGTGCCAGCAGTTGGACTAGCGGGAGTTTTCAAGAGACCCAGTACTTC

V gene: TRBV27
D gene: NA
clone size: NA
J gene: TRBJ2-7
CDR3 protein: CASSPPLRGGSYEQYF
CDR3 DNA: TGTGCCAGCAGTCCTCCCCTGAGGGGGGGATCATACGAGCAGTACTTC

V gene: TRBV14
D gene: NA
clone size: NA
J gene: TRBJ2-5
CDR3 protein: CASSPRQSYQETQYF
CDR3 DNA: TGTGCCAGCAGCCCCCGACAGTCGTACCAAGAGACCCAGTACTTC

V gene: TRBV7-8
D gene: NA
clone size: once
J gene: TRBJ2-1
CDR3 protein: CASSLRVSSSYNEQFF
CDR3 DNA: TGTGCCAGCAGCTTACGCGTTTCAAGCTCCTACAATGAGCAGTTCTTC

V gene: TRBV18
D gene: NA
clone size: NA
J gene: TRBJ2-7
CDR3 protein: CASSPRGRGYEQYF
CDR3 DNA: TGTGCCAGCTCACCCAGGGGAAGGGGTTACGAGCAGTACTTC

V gene: TRBV11-3
D gene: TRBD2
clone size: NA
J gene: TRBJ2-1
CDR3 protein: CASSRGRAGNEQFF
CDR3 DNA: TGTGCCAGCAGCCGAGGGAGGGCCGGGAATGAGCAGTTCTTC

V gene: TRBV28
D gene: NA
clone size: NA
J gene: TRBJ2-7
CDR3 protein: CASSLFYFSMQGGMYEQYF
CDR3 DNA: TGTGCCAGCAGTTTATTTTACTTCTCGATGCAGGGGGGCATGTACGAGCAGTACTTC

V gene: TRBV7-9
D gene: NA
clone size: NA
J gene: TRBJ1-5
CDR3 protein: CASSLGQSNQPQHF
CDR3 DNA: TGTGCCAGCAGTCTGGGGCAAAGCAATCAGCCCCAGCATTTT

V gene: TRBV18
D gene: NA
clone size: NA
J gene: TRBJ1-1
CDR3 protein: CASSPTGTFEAFF
CDR3 DNA: TGTGCCAGCTCACCAACCGGGACATTCGAAGCTTTCTTT

V gene: TRBV5-4
D gene: NA
clone size: NA
J gene: TRBJ2-5
CDR3 protein: CASSLQGMGETQYF
CDR3 DNA: TGTGCCAGCAGCTTGCAGGGGATGGGAGAGACCCAGTACTTC

V gene: TRBV19
D gene: TRBD2
clone size: NA
J gene: TRBJ2-1
CDR3 protein: CASTLSGSGFNEQFF
CDR3 DNA: TGTGCCAGTACCCTGAGCGGGAGTGGTTTCAATGAGCAGTTCTTC

V gene: TRBV29-1
D gene: NA
clone size: NA
J gene: TRBJ1-2
CDR3 protein: CSVEANNYGYTF
CDR3 DNA: TGCAGCGTTGAAGCCAATAACTATGGCTACACCTTC

V gene: TRBV4-2
D gene: NA
clone size: NA
J gene: TRBJ2-1
CDR3 protein: CASSQDLRADEQFF
CDR3 DNA: TGTGCCAGCAGCCAAGATCTCCGTGCAGATGAGCAGTTCTTC

V gene: TRBV6-6
D gene: NA
clone size: NA
J gene: TRBJ2-7
CDR3 protein: CASSRRGEGGQYF
CDR3 DNA: TGTGCCAGCAGTCGCAGGGGAGAAGGTGGGCAGTACTTC

V gene: TRBV28
D gene: NA
clone size: NA
J gene: TRBJ1-2
CDR3 protein: CASSLHLAIRDTYGYTF
CDR3 DNA: TGTGCCAGCAGTTTACACCTTGCCATCCGGGACACCTATGGCTACACCTTC

V gene: TRBV6-5
D gene: TRBD1
clone size: NA
J gene: TRBJ1-5
CDR3 protein: CASSRQGATLQPQHF
CDR3 DNA: TGTGCCAGCAGTCGACAGGGGGCCACCCTCCAGCCCCAGCATTTT

V gene: TRBV4-1
D gene: TRBD1
clone size: NA
J gene: TRBJ2-1
CDR3 protein: CASSQPHGTAKLLQFF
CDR3 DNA: TGCGCCAGCAGCCAACCCCATGGGACAGCCAAACTTCTGCAGTTCTTC

V gene: TRBV7-6
D gene: TRBD1
clone size: NA
J gene: TRBJ1-1
CDR3 protein: CASSPTYGTGVNTEAFF
CDR3 DNA: TGTGCCAGCAGCCCAACTTACGGGACAGGGGTGAACACTGAAGCTTTCTTT

V gene: TRBV18
D gene: NA
clone size: NA
J gene: TRBJ1-1
CDR3 protein: CASSPEDRNTEAFF
CDR3 DNA: TGTGCCAGCTCACCGGAGGACAGGAACACTGAAGCTTTCTTT

V gene: TRBV29-1
D gene: TRBD2
clone size: few
J gene: TRBJ2-6
CDR3 protein: CSVGSSGSGGGANVLTF
CDR3 DNA: TGCAGCGTCGGATCTAGCGGGAGCGGAGGAGGGGCCAACGTCCTGACTTTC

V gene: TRBV6-5
D gene: NA
clone size: few
J gene: TRBJ2-1
CDR3 protein: CASSYSAGGVSNEQFF
CDR3 DNA: TGTGCCAGCAGTTACTCAGCGGGCGGTGTCTCCAATGAGCAGTTCTTC

V gene: TRBV11-2
D gene: TRBD1
clone size: once
J gene: TRBJ2-7
CDR3 protein: CASSPQTGDRGGNEQYF
CDR3 DNA: TGTGCCAGCAGCCCTCAAACCGGGGACAGGGGGGGCAACGAGCAGTACTTC

V gene: TRBV6-4
D gene: TRBD2
clone size: once
J gene: TRBJ2-1
CDR3 protein: CASSDIAGTEQFF
CDR3 DNA: TGTGCCAGCAGTGATATAGCGGGAACTGAGCAGTTCTTC

V gene: TRBV11-2
D gene: NA
clone size: NA
J gene: TRBJ2-7
CDR3 protein: CASSLEHSSYEQYF
CDR3 DNA: TGTGCCAGCAGCTTAGAACACAGCTCCTACGAGCAGTACTTC

V gene: TRBV19
D gene: NA
clone size: NA
J gene: TRBJ2-7
CDR3 protein: CASSRATSYEQYF
CDR3 DNA: TGTGCCAGTAGTCGTGCTACCTCCTACGAGCAGTACTTC

V gene: TRBV27
D gene: TRBD2
clone size: NA
J gene: TRBJ2-1
CDR3 protein: CASSLGLAGVTYNEQFF
CDR3 DNA: TGTGCCAGCAGTTTGGGACTAGCGGGAGTTACCTACAATGAGCAGTTCTTC

V gene: TRBV4-3
D gene: NA
clone size: NA
J gene: TRBJ1-1
CDR3 protein: CASSQDSAGVNTEAFF
CDR3 DNA: TGCGCCAGCAGCCAAGATTCGGCAGGGGTGAACACTGAAGCTTTCTTT

V gene: TRBV9
D gene: TRBD2
clone size: NA
J gene: TRBJ2-2
CDR3 protein: CASSLKTSGAAGDTGELFF
CDR3 DNA: TGTGCCAGCAGCCTAAAGACTAGCGGAGCCGCCGGGGACACCGGGGAGCTGTTTTTT

V gene: TRBV19
D gene: NA
clone size: NA
J gene: TRBJ1-5
CDR3 protein: CASTPGGGSNQPQHF
CDR3 DNA: TGTGCCAGTACACCGGGGGGGGGAAGCAATCAGCCCCAGCATTTT

V gene: TRBV28
D gene: NA
clone size: NA
J gene: TRBJ2-7
CDR3 protein: CASSLWASSYEQYF
CDR3 DNA: TGTGCCAGCAGTCTGTGGGCATCCTCCTACGAGCAGTACTTC

V gene: TRBV20-1
D gene: NA
clone size: NA
J gene: TRBJ2-7
CDR3 protein: CSARDLGQKYF
CDR3 DNA: TGCAGTGCTAGAGATCTTGGGCAGAAGTACTTC

V gene: TRBV18
D gene: NA
clone size: NA
J gene: TRBJ2-1
CDR3 protein: CASSVQGSGTYNEQFF
CDR3 DNA: TGTGCCAGCTCGGTCCAGGGGTCGGGAACCTACAATGAGCAGTTCTTC

V gene: TRBV7-2
D gene: TRBD2
clone size: NA
J gene: TRBJ2-7
CDR3 protein: CALGGSRESPYEQYF
CDR3 DNA: TGTGCCTTGGGGGGGTCGCGGGAGAGCCCCTACGAGCAGTACTTC

V gene: TRBV19
D gene: NA
clone size: NA
J gene: TRBJ1-1
CDR3 protein: CASSIDGRRGPNTEAFF
CDR3 DNA: TGTGCCAGTAGTATAGATGGGCGGCGGGGGCCGAACACTGAAGCTTTCTTT

V gene: TRBV28
D gene: TRBD2
clone size: NA
J gene: TRBJ2-1
CDR3 protein: CASRQRGLGGSEQFF
CDR3 DNA: TGTGCCAGCAGACAGCGGGGACTAGGGGGTAGTGAGCAGTTCTTC

V gene: TRBV10-3
D gene: TRBD1
clone size: NA
J gene: TRBJ1-5
CDR3 protein: CAISRQGSNQPQHF
CDR3 DNA: TGTGCCATCAGTAGACAGGGGAGCAATCAGCCCCAGCATTTT

V gene: TRBV6-5
D gene: TRBD2
clone size: NA
J gene: TRBJ2-7
CDR3 protein: CASSYSGTSLTEQYF
CDR3 DNA: TGTGCCAGCAGTTACTCCGGGACTAGCTTAACGGAGCAGTACTTC

V gene: TRBV27
D gene: NA
clone size: NA
J gene: TRBJ2-7
CDR3 protein: CASSLSWGTGEQYF
CDR3 DNA: TGTGCCAGCAGTTTATCGTGGGGGACTGGCGAGCAGTACTTC

V gene: TRBV19
D gene: NA
clone size: NA
J gene: TRBJ2-1
CDR3 protein: CASSISQVTYNEQFF
CDR3 DNA: TGTGCCAGTAGTATCTCACAAGTGACCTACAATGAGCAGTTCTTC

V gene: TRBV28
D gene: NA
clone size: NA
J gene: TRBJ1-5
CDR3 protein: CASSLGRQPQHF
CDR3 DNA: TGTGCCAGCAGTTTAGGGCGCCAGCCCCAGCATTTT

V gene: TRBV7-2
D gene: TRBD2
clone size: NA
J gene: TRBJ2-3
CDR3 protein: CASSPVTSGITDTQYF
CDR3 DNA: TGTGCCAGCAGCCCAGTTACTAGCGGGATCACAGATACGCAGTATTTT

V gene: TRBV6-1
D gene: TRBD1
clone size: NA
J gene: TRBJ1-4
CDR3 protein: CASSGGQGNGKLFF
CDR3 DNA: TGTGCCAGCAGCGGGGGACAGGGCAACGGAAAACTGTTTTTT

V gene: TRBV19
D gene: NA
clone size: NA
J gene: TRBJ2-1
CDR3 protein: CASSIQTANEQFF
CDR3 DNA: TGTGCCAGTAGTATTCAGACAGCAAATGAGCAGTTCTTC

V gene: TRBV25-1
D gene: NA
clone size: NA
J gene: TRBJ1-2
CDR3 protein: CASSPGFYYGYTF
CDR3 DNA: TGTGCCAGCAGCCCGGGGTTTTACTATGGCTACACCTTC

V gene: TRBV15
D gene: NA
clone size: few
J gene: TRBJ2-1
CDR3 protein: CATSGDSRNEQFF
CDR3 DNA: TGTGCCACCTCTGGAGATTCGAGGAATGAGCAGTTCTTC

V gene: TRBV27
D gene: TRBD1
clone size: NA
J gene: TRBJ2-5
CDR3 protein: CASSLHRQGSETQYF
CDR3 DNA: TGTGCCAGCAGTTTACATCGACAGGGGTCAGAGACCCAGTACTTC